This TCR beta chain was captured by sequencing in a study of identifying expanded T cells in peripheral blood. Trimming took 8 bases from V and 1 from J, leaving 8 bases between them. Germline CDR1 and CDR2: GTSNPN and SVGIG (reference sequence). The CDR3 is made up of 11 amino acids. Assay used: immunoSEQ multiplex PCR; TCRdb lists only in-frame clones, some missing. This table has 83,000 or so clones, about nine tenths appearing once. This chain joins TRBV30 and TRBJ1-1; D is uncertain. The sequence came from a person aged 18 to 70 in good health. Sequenced sample: blood. The CDR3 spells CAGEWNTEAFF. As DNA, the CDR3 is TGTGCCGGGGAATGGAACACTGAAGCTTTCTTT.